This T cell receptor beta chain was sequenced during a study of blood T cell repertoires in COVID-19. Sequencing used immunoSEQ multiplex PCR; TCRdb keeps in-frame clones, though not all of them. The sample has fewer than 350,000 clones, less than 90% seen once; the top ten hold about 12%. V lost 5 bases and J lost 4, with 11 bases in between. This CDR3 has 13 residues. Germline CDR1 reads MNHEY; CDR2 reads SMNVEV (reference sequence). The chain employs TRBV27 and TRBJ1-2; D gene ambiguous. The source material was peripheral blood. The clonotype originates from a woman younger than 45 with COVID-19, enrolled during active disease. The CDR3 DNA sequence: TGTGCCAGCAGTCCGCAGGTTTCCTATGGCTACACCTTC. Amino acid sequence: CASSPQVSYGYTF.